The table lists the clone carrying this T cell receptor (beta chain) with many counts. Its specificity is unknown. The record originates from a study of response to subunit inactivated influenza vaccine. The study's findings and limits: Each seasonal influenza vaccination recruits few new T cells, the authors suggested.

TCRdb itself ran the RT-PCR reads through MiXCR, one entry per CDR3 protein. The profile covers more than 550,000 distinct CDR3 sequences, with about 11% appearing a single time and approximately 10% taken by the ten largest. There are 14 residues in the CDR3. V was shortened by 1 base and J by 4 bases, with 12 bases between the two germline ends. Germline values: CDR1 DFQATT, CDR2 SNEGSKA (reference sequence). The specimen comprised PBMCs from blood, sampled on the day of vaccination. The chain is built from TRBV20-1 and TRBJ2-3, with D tentatively TRBD1 (5 bases). The source of this sequence is a man aged 50 or older who received an inactivated influenza vaccine. The CDR3 protein is CSARGRRVPDTQYF. CDR3 DNA: TGCAGTGCTAGAGGCCGCAGGGTCCCAGATACGCAGTATTTT.